Given below is one TCR beta chain in context. Its antigen is currently unknown. The sample is drawn from a study of graft-versus-host responses after intestinal transplantation. V was cut by 1 base and J by 1 base, with 12 bases left in between. The CDR3 contains 16 residues. Germline CDR1 SGHDN, CDR2 FVKESK. Whole-study results and caveats: GvH clones were identified in recipient marrow, with some first appearing in ileum or blood.

Clones were read by immunoSEQ multiplex PCR, and TCRdb kept only the in-frame ones, dropping some. The data contain about 40,000 clones, under 95% of them seen just once; the ten biggest clones take up 2% to 2.5%. This sequence joins TRBV14 and TRBJ2-3, with D tentatively TRBD2 (6 bases). The clonotype comes from a human patient who received an intestinal transplant, so some T cells may come from the graft donor. Material: PBMCs, obtained approximately 320 days after intestinal transplant. CDR3 protein: CASSQVEEGCTDTQYF. DNA of the CDR3: TGTGCCAGCAGCCAAGTAGAGGAGGGGTGCACAGATACGCAGTATTTT.